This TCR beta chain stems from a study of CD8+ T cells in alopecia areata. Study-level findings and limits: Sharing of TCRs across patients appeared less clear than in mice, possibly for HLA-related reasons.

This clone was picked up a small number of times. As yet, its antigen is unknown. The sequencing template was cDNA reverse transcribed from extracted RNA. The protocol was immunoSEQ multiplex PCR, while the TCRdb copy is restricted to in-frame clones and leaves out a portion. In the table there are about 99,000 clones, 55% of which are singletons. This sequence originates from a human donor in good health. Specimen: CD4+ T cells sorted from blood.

CDR3 region: CASSRTHRGLNTGELFF. The CDR3 DNA reads as TGTGCCAGCAGTCGGACACACAGGGGACTGAACACCGGGGAGCTGTTTTTT. The V gene is TRBV28, the J gene TRBJ2-2, with TRBD1 as a possible D gene (7 bases). With 5 bases removed from V and 1 base from J, the gap between germline ends came to 17 bases. CDR1 MDHEN and CDR2 SYDVKM come from the germline V gene. The CDR3 has 17 amino acids.